This is a list of T cell receptor beta chains from one sample in a study of blood T cell repertoires in COVID-19. Sequencing used immunoSEQ multiplex PCR; TCRdb keeps in-frame clones, though not all of them. The repertoire includes about 150,000 clones, roughly 84% of them detected once, and roughly 8.7% sits in the top ten. Sequenced input: peripheral blood. The receptors stem from a man between 25 and 39 years old with COVID-19, enrolled during active disease. Each CDR3 is given with its conserved first and last residue. The D gene is left open where the match is weak. Where a row states a size, it is once, few, many or the class of an expanded clone; other rows omit it.

J: TRBJ2-7
V: TRBV9
D: TRBD1
size: .
DNA: TGTGCCAGCAGCCCCGGGGACAGCGAGCAGTACTTC
CDR3: CASSPGDSEQYF

J: TRBJ2-7
V: TRBV15
D: .
size: .
DNA: TGTGCCACCAGCAGAGATAGGGGAACTGGCCGCTCCTACGAGCAGTACTTC
CDR3: CATSRDRGTGRSYEQYF

J: TRBJ1-2
V: TRBV6-6
D: .
size: .
DNA: TGTGCCAGCAGTAACCAGAGGCCGCGACGAGACTATGGCTACACCTTC
CDR3: CASSNQRPRRDYGYTF

J: TRBJ1-2
V: TRBV28
D: TRBD1
size: .
DNA: TGTGCCAGCAGTCTCGAGGACAGGCGCGGCTACACCTTC
CDR3: CASSLEDRRGYTF

J: TRBJ1-1
V: TRBV6-5
D: .
size: .
DNA: TGTGCCAGCAGTTTCGGGGTCTTCAACACTGAAGCTTTCTTT
CDR3: CASSFGVFNTEAFF

J: TRBJ2-5
V: TRBV9
D: .
size: .
DNA: TGTGCCAGCAGCTCCGGAGGGCAGTCACAAGAGACCCAGTACTTC
CDR3: CASSSGGQSQETQYF

J: TRBJ2-7
V: TRBV28
D: .
size: .
DNA: TGTGCCAGCAGTCCCTGGGACATCTACGAGCAGTACTTC
CDR3: CASSPWDIYEQYF

J: TRBJ2-7
V: TRBV6-5
D: TRBD2
size: .
DNA: TGTGCCAGCAGGGCCGGGACTAGCGGGTATCGTGAGCAGTACTTC
CDR3: CASRAGTSGYREQYF

J: TRBJ2-1
V: TRBV3-1/TRBV3-2
D: TRBD2
size: .
DNA: TGTGCCAGCAGCCAAGTCCCGACTAGCGGGAGCGAATTTGACAATGAGCAGTTCTTC
CDR3: CASSQVPTSGSEFDNEQFF

J: TRBJ2-7
V: TRBV27
D: TRBD1
size: .
DNA: TGTGCCAGCAGTTTATCTTTCCCCGGGACAGGGTCCTACGAGCAGTACTTC
CDR3: CASSLSFPGTGSYEQYF

J: TRBJ2-2
V: TRBV5-8
D: .
size: .
DNA: TGTGCCAGCAGCTTGGCGGGACATATAGACACCGGGGAGCTGTTTTTT
CDR3: CASSLAGHIDTGELFF

J: TRBJ1-4
V: TRBV24-1
D: .
size: .
DNA: TGTGCCACCAGTGACTCCCGCGGGAATGAAAAACTGTTTTTT
CDR3: CATSDSRGNEKLFF

J: TRBJ2-2
V: TRBV19
D: .
size: .
DNA: TGTGCCAGTAGTACGGGACATGCGAACACCGGGGAGCTGTTTTTT
CDR3: CASSTGHANTGELFF

J: TRBJ2-2
V: TRBV7-6
D: .
size: .
DNA: TGTGCCAGCAGCTTAGCGCGGAACACCGGGGAGCTGTTTTTT
CDR3: CASSLARNTGELFF

J: TRBJ1-3
V: TRBV19
D: .
size: .
DNA: TGTGCCAGTAGCCTAATAGCGGCCAGCTCTGGAAACACCATATATTTT
CDR3: CASSLIAASSGNTIYF

J: TRBJ2-1
V: TRBV4-2
D: TRBD2
size: .
DNA: TGTGCCAGCAGCCCGATGGGACTGACTAGCGGGAGGGTCAATGAGCAGTTCTTC
CDR3: CASSPMGLTSGRVNEQFF

J: TRBJ1-5
V: TRBV30
D: .
size: .
DNA: TGTGCCTGGAGTTTGGGTCCGAGCGGTCAGCCCCAGCATTTT
CDR3: CAWSLGPSGQPQHF

J: TRBJ2-1
V: TRBV7-9
D: .
size: .
DNA: TGTGCCAGCAGCTTAGAGTGGCTCGCCGGCGGGAATGAGCAGTTCTTC
CDR3: CASSLEWLAGGNEQFF

J: TRBJ2-1
V: TRBV18
D: TRBD1
size: .
DNA: TGTGCCAGCTCGCTTCTGACAGGGGCCGCGAATGAGCAGTTCTTC
CDR3: CASSLLTGAANEQFF

J: TRBJ2-7
V: TRBV10-1
D: TRBD1
size: .
DNA: TGCGCCAGCAGCAACAGGGGACCCTCCTACGAGCAGTACTTC
CDR3: CASSNRGPSYEQYF

J: TRBJ1-2
V: TRBV6-1
D: .
size: .
DNA: TGTGCCAGCAGTGAAAGGGGGGGCGGCTATGGCTACACCTTC
CDR3: CASSERGGGYGYTF

J: TRBJ2-7
V: TRBV5-1
D: .
size: .
DNA: TGCGCCAGCAGCCAGGTCGGAACAGGGTCCGAGCAGTACTTC
CDR3: CASSQVGTGSEQYF

J: TRBJ1-5
V: TRBV10-1
D: .
size: .
DNA: TGCGCCAGCAGCCCGAGGAGCGGCCAGCCCCAGCATTTT
CDR3: CASSPRSGQPQHF

J: TRBJ1-4
V: TRBV28
D: .
size: .
DNA: TGTGCCAGCGGTGCGAGGGAGAAACTGTTTTTT
CDR3: CASGAREKLFF

J: TRBJ2-2
V: TRBV5-4
D: TRBD1
size: .
DNA: TGTGCCAGCAGCTTGGACAGGGGGTCCGGGGAGCTGTTTTTT
CDR3: CASSLDRGSGELFF

J: TRBJ2-1
V: TRBV20-1
D: .
size: .
DNA: TGCAGTGCTAGTCGGCGGGATTCTCCTGACAATGAGCAGTTCTTC
CDR3: CSASRRDSPDNEQFF

J: TRBJ1-4
V: TRBV2
D: TRBD1
size: .
DNA: TGTGCCAGCAGACAGACAGGGGCTAATGAAAAACTGTTTTTT
CDR3: CASRQTGANEKLFF

J: TRBJ2-2
V: TRBV7-2
D: TRBD1
size: .
DNA: TGTGCCAGCAGCCAGGACAGGCTGAACACCGGGGAGCTGTTTTTT
CDR3: CASSQDRLNTGELFF

J: TRBJ2-1
V: TRBV27
D: TRBD2
size: .
DNA: TGTGCCAGCAGTTTAGACATACGGGACTACCGGTACAATGAGCAGTTCTTC
CDR3: CASSLDIRDYRYNEQFF

J: TRBJ2-3
V: TRBV5-4
D: TRBD2
size: .
DNA: TGTGCCAGCAGCCTCAGGACTAGCGGGAGGACAGATACGCAGTATTTT
CDR3: CASSLRTSGRTDTQYF

J: TRBJ1-1
V: TRBV9
D: TRBD1
size: .
DNA: TGTGCCAGCAGCGTTTCGACAGGGTGGATGACTGAAGCTTTCTTT
CDR3: CASSVSTGWMTEAFF

J: TRBJ1-3
V: TRBV12-3/TRBV12-4
D: .
size: .
DNA: TGTGCCAGCTGTCCGACATCTGGAAACACCATATATTTT
CDR3: CASCPTSGNTIYF

J: TRBJ2-3
V: TRBV7-2
D: TRBD2
size: .
DNA: TGTGCCAGCAGCTTAGCAGCCCTAGCGGTCCATACGCAGTATTTT
CDR3: CASSLAALAVHTQYF

J: TRBJ2-7
V: TRBV27
D: .
size: .
DNA: TGTGCCAGCAGTCCGGGGGTGTGGGAGCAGTACTTC
CDR3: CASSPGVWEQYF

J: TRBJ1-4
V: TRBV2
D: .
size: .
DNA: TGTGCCAGCAGCGTTGACAGGTTCTATGAAAAACTGTTTTTT
CDR3: CASSVDRFYEKLFF

J: TRBJ1-2
V: TRBV9
D: .
size: .
DNA: TGTGCCAGCAGCGTAGCAGGCGAAGGCTATGGCTACACCTTC
CDR3: CASSVAGEGYGYTF

J: TRBJ1-1
V: TRBV27
D: .
size: .
DNA: TGTGCCAGCTCCCCCAACAGGGAGAACACTGAAGCTTTCTTT
CDR3: CASSPNRENTEAFF

J: TRBJ2-2
V: TRBV2
D: .
size: .
DNA: TGTGCCAGCAGGGACAGATCGAACACCGGGGAGCTGTTTTTT
CDR3: CASRDRSNTGELFF

J: TRBJ2-2
V: TRBV19
D: .
size: .
DNA: TGTGCCAGTAGATCCTTCACCGGGGAGCTGTTTTTT
CDR3: CASRSFTGELFF

J: TRBJ2-1
V: TRBV5-1
D: .
size: .
DNA: TGCGCCAGCAGCCCACTGACTTACTACAATGAGCAGTTCTTC
CDR3: CASSPLTYYNEQFF

J: TRBJ2-1
V: TRBV7-9
D: TRBD2
size: .
DNA: TGTGCCAGCAGCCTGTTACTAGCGGGAAAAAATGAGCAGTTCTTC
CDR3: CASSLLLAGKNEQFF

J: TRBJ2-7
V: TRBV12-3/TRBV12-4
D: .
size: .
DNA: TGTGCCAGCAGCCACCCTAGGAGCGAGCAGTACTTC
CDR3: CASSHPRSEQYF

J: TRBJ2-1
V: TRBV4-2
D: TRBD2
size: .
DNA: TGTGCCAGCAGCCAAGATAGGGCTAGCGGATACAATGAGCAGTTCTTC
CDR3: CASSQDRASGYNEQFF

J: TRBJ2-7
V: TRBV27
D: .
size: few
DNA: TGTGCCAGCAGTTCCCGGACAGCCGGCTCCTACGAGCAGTACTTC
CDR3: CASSSRTAGSYEQYF

J: TRBJ2-7
V: TRBV30
D: TRBD1
size: .
DNA: TGTGCCTGGACCCCCCCCGGGACAGGGGTACAGTACTTC
CDR3: CAWTPPGTGVQYF

J: TRBJ2-7
V: TRBV7-9
D: TRBD2
size: few
DNA: TGTGCCAGCAGCTCGGGCACAAGCGGGGTTTCCTACGAGCAGTACTTC
CDR3: CASSSGTSGVSYEQYF

J: TRBJ2-5
V: TRBV11-2
D: .
size: .
DNA: TGTGCCAGCAGCTCGCAAGAGACCCAGTACTTC
CDR3: CASSSQETQYF

J: TRBJ2-1
V: TRBV5-1
D: .
size: few
DNA: TGCGCCAGCATGCTACAGGGATTCGGCTCCTACAATGAGCAGTTCTTC
CDR3: CASMLQGFGSYNEQFF

J: TRBJ1-5
V: TRBV19
D: TRBD1
size: once
DNA: TGTGCCAGTAGTATATTTACAGGGGGCAATCAGCCCCAGCATTTT
CDR3: CASSIFTGGNQPQHF

J: TRBJ2-2
V: TRBV5-1
D: TRBD2
size: .
DNA: TGCGCCAGCAGGCCCGATACTGGACTAGCGGGAGATCGGACCGGGGAGCTGTTTTTT
CDR3: CASRPDTGLAGDRTGELFF